Reported below is one T cell receptor beta chain. As yet, its antigen is unknown. TCRdb reprocessed the reads with MiXCR, giving one entry per CDR3 protein. Among about 920,000 distinct CDR3 sequences listed, roughly a third were seen once. The sample comes from a study of T cell repertoires in cytomegalovirus infection. Study background: Based on public TCR beta signatures, there were indications of CMV infection and of a matching HLA type.

The V end was cut by 0 bases, the J end by 5 bases, with 13 bases between. The CDR3 loop spans 16 amino acids. Per germline, CDR1 MNHNY and CDR2 SVGAGI (reference sequence). This chain uses TRBV6-6 with TRBJ1-4; perhaps TRBD1 as D (5 bases). The sequence came from a human donor in good health (CMV status not recorded). Some clones in this sample may be carry-over from other donors' samples. Material: cultured CD8+ T cells from PBMCs, obtained from culture after CMV antigen stimulation. The CDR3 sequence is CASSYSKGTANEKLFF. CDR3 nucleotides: TGTGCCAGCAGTTACTCGAAAGGGACGGCGAATGAAAAACTGTTTTTT.